This TCR beta chain was captured by sequencing in a study of T cells in Graves' hyperthyroidism and ophthalmopathy. Trimming pared 6 bases from V and 1 base from J, leaving 18 bases between. Germline loops: CDR1 MDHEN, CDR2 SYDVKM. There are 16 residues in the CDR3. TCR beta CDR3 sequences were amplified from RNA transcripts. The HTBI set primed first-round TCR CDR3 RT-PCR. MiXCR, run by TCRdb on the multiplex PCR reads, gives a single entry per CDR3 protein. The sample contains more than 450,000 distinct CDR3 sequences, around 15% of which appear only once. This TCR came from a woman between 40 and 50 years old with Graves' hyperthyroidism. The sequencing input was blood. The J gene is TRBJ1-2, the V gene TRBV28, with D maybe TRBD1 (5 bases). As DNA, the CDR3 is TGTGCCAGCAGCTTGGGCCTGACAGCCCTTAACTATGGCTACACCTTC. It codes for CASSLGLTALNYGYTF.